These 10 T cell receptor beta chains share one sample of origin, sequenced in a study of blood T cell repertoires in COVID-19. Data came from immunoSEQ multiplex PCR; TCRdb stores just in-frame clones and leaves some out. The sample includes roughly 68,000 clones, approximately 81% seen only once; the top ten take roughly 9.2%. Sequencing was performed on peripheral blood. These receptor sequences come from a man aged 50 to 60 with active COVID-19.

The chain links TRBV7-2 to TRBJ2-7, with D perhaps TRBD1 (6 bases). The CDR3 runs 14 residues. V lost 2 bases to trimming and J lost 2 bases, with 10 bases between them. Germline CDR1 SGHTA, CDR2 FQGNSA. In DNA, the CDR3 is TGTGCCAGCAGCTTAATAGGGGGTACCTACGAGCAGTACTTC. Translated, it gives CASSLIGGTYEQYF. Based on the CDR3 plus reference TRBV7-2 and TRBJ2-7, the full variable domain is GAGVSQSPSNKVTEKGKDVELRCDPISGHTALYWYRQSLGQGLEFLIYFQGNSAPDKSGLPSDRFSAERTGGSVSTLTIQRTQQEDSAVYLCASSLIGGTYEQYFGPGTRLTVT.

The CDR3: CAISAGTPEGPGELFF. CDR3 in DNA: TGTGCCATCAGTGCAGGGACACCAGAGGGTCCCGGGGAGCTGTTTTTT. This chain uses TRBV10-3 with TRBJ2-2; tentatively, D is TRBD1 (6 bases). V lost 4 bases and J lost 6, with 18 bases in between. The germline CDR1 and CDR2 sequences are ENHRY and SYGVKD. The CDR3 runs 16 residues.

The chain is built from TRBV11-2 and TRBJ1-1; D is unresolved. The germline V gene has CDR1 SGHAT and CDR2 FQNNGV. V was cut by 1 base and J by 10 bases, with 10 bases left in between. The CDR3 spans 12 residues. CDR3 coding DNA: TGTGCCAGCAGCTTAGGAGCATCGTTAGCTTTCTTT. Translation gives CASSLGASLAFF.

V is TRBV9 and J is TRBJ2-4; 8 positions match TRBD2. The CDR3 sequence is 15 residues long. CDR1 is SGDLS and CDR2 is YYNGEE in the germline V gene. The J segment lost 2 bases and the V segment lost 3 bases, leaving 4 bases of the junction unmatched. The CDR3 region has the DNA TGTGCCAGCAGCGCCTCGGGGGGGCCCAAAAACATTCAGTACTTC. Translation gives CASSASGGPKNIQYF.

This chain uses TRBV24-1 with TRBJ2-2; 10 bases line up with TRBD1. The CDR3 is 17 amino acids. The V segment lost 9 bases and the J segment 1 base; nucleotides outside the gene matches: 10. The germline gives CDR1 KGHDR, CDR2 SFDVKD. The CDR3 spells CATAPGQGLGNTGELFF. DNA for the CDR3: TGTGCCACCGCTCCGGGACAGGGGTTGGGGAACACCGGGGAGCTGTTTTTT.

J is TRBJ1-4 and V is TRBV10-3, with D possibly being TRBD1 (5 bases). Between the trimmed V and J ends, which lost 3 bases and 5 bases, there was a span of 16 bases. From germline, CDR1 is ENHRY and CDR2 SYGVKD. The CDR3 is 16 amino acids. The DNA for the CDR3 is TGTGCCATCAGTGAAAGAGTCGGGGGAGAAAATGAAAAACTGTTTTTT. Its protein product is CAISERVGGENEKLFF.

In this sample, this clone is medium-sized. The V and J genes are TRBV10-3 and TRBJ1-1, with D unclear. Germline V gene data show CDR1 as ENHRY and CDR2 as SYGVKD. This CDR3 has 16 amino acids. Deletions cut 0 bases from V and 1 base from J, with 12 bases between. The CDR3 is CAISESRLSSNTEAFF. CDR3 sequence (DNA): TGTGCCATCAGTGAGTCGCGTTTAAGCTCGAACACTGAAGCTTTCTTT.

The CDR3 reads CASSSPVSGGRITQYF. CDR3 DNA: TGTGCCAGCAGCTCCCCCGTTAGCGGGGGGCGCATCACCCAGTACTTC. The chain has TRBV7-2 and TRBJ2-5, with 10 bases that match TRBD2. Germline values: CDR1 SGHTA, CDR2 FQGNSA. This CDR3 is 16 amino acids long. Trimming took 4 bases from V and 8 from J; bases not matched to a gene: 13.

DNA of the CDR3: TGTGCCAGCAGTGGGCAGGGCACAGATACGCAGTATTTT. Translating it yields CASSGQGTDTQYF. The chain is built from TRBV2 and TRBJ2-3; the D is unclear. Germline CDR1 is SNHLY and CDR2 is FYNNEI. The CDR3 has 13 amino acids. V was pared by 4 bases and J by 1 base, with 6 bases between.

The CDR3 DNA reads TGTGCCAGCCACGAGCGGACCTACAATGAGCAGTTCTTC. It translates to CASHERTYNEQFF. The chain couples TRBV19 to TRBJ2-1; tentatively, D is TRBD2 (5 bases). Per the germline V gene, CDR1 is LNHDA and CDR2 is SQIVND (reference sequence). CDR3 length: 13 residues. V dropped 9 bases and J dropped 2 bases, with 11 bases sitting between them.